Following are 27 T cell receptor beta chains from one sample sequenced in a study of Graves' ophthalmopathy and Graves' hyperthyroidism. RNA served as the template for amplifying TCR beta CDR3 regions. An opening RT-PCR round employed HTBI primers and preceded a second-round multiplex PCR. TCRdb analysed the multiplex PCR reads with MiXCR anew, one entry per CDR3 protein. The table records 350,000 to 450,000 distinct CDR3 sequences, about 21% of them present only once. The sequenced sample consisted of peripheral blood. Source of these receptors: a woman aged 18-30 years with stable Graves' hyperthyroidism.

This clonotype came up many times. This chain uses TRBV24-1 with TRBJ1-2; D gene ambiguous. The CDR3 spans 15 residues. Trimming stripped 0 bases from V and 0 bases from J, with 7 bases between. Germline lookup yields CDR1 KGHDR and CDR2 SFDVKD. The CDR3 here is CATSDLGGANYGYTF. The CDR3 DNA follows: TGTGCCACCAGTGATTTGGGAGGAGCTAACTATGGCTACACCTTC.

The J gene is TRBJ1-1, the V gene TRBV6-2 or TRBV6-3; TRBD1 is a possible D gene (5 bases). The CDR3 length is 12 residues. The V end was cut by 3 bases, the J end by 8 bases, with 10 bases between. Germline V gives CDR1 MNHEY, CDR2 SVGEGT. The CDR3 DNA reads TGTGCCAGCAGTTATGATGAGGGGGAAGCTTTCTTT. Translation gives CASSYDEGEAFF.

The chain recombines TRBV19 with TRBJ2-7; no firm D call. Germline V gene lookup returns CDR1 LNHDA and CDR2 SQIVND (reference sequence). V dropped 5 bases and J dropped 1 base, with 9 bases sitting between them. The CDR3 contains 13 residues. CDR3 loop: CASSYTASYEQYF. The DNA for the CDR3 is TGTGCCAGTAGTTACACCGCATCCTACGAGCAGTACTTC. Drawing the rest from reference TRBV19 and TRBJ2-7, the complete variable domain is DGGITQSPKYLFRKEGQNVTLSCEQNLNHDAMYWYRQDPGQGLRLIYYSQIVNDFQKGDIAEGYSVSREKKESFPLTVTSAQKNPTAFYLCASSYTASYEQYFGPGTRLTVT.

This chain connects TRBV30 to TRBJ2-5, with TRBD1 identical over 7 bases. The V gene end was trimmed by 4 bases and the J gene end by 2 bases; junction bases not matched to a gene: 4. The CDR3 consists of 13 residues. Germline CDR1 reads GTSNPN; CDR2 reads SVGIG (reference sequence). DNA for the CDR3: TGTGCCTGGAACCAGGACAGGCAAGAGACCCAGTACTTC. Amino acid sequence: CAWNQDRQETQYF.

This clonotype was counted ten times or more. J is TRBJ2-7 and V is TRBV9; TRBD2 might be the D (6 bases). The V gene's germline CDR1 is SGDLS and CDR2 YYNGEE. CDR3 length: 15 residues. Trimming pared 3 bases from V and 4 bases from J, leaving 17 bases between. CDR3 sequence: CASSADPGLSYEQYF. DNA for the CDR3: TGTGCCAGCAGCGCGGATCCGGGACTTAGTTACGAGCAGTACTTC. Full variable domain (missing parts from reference TRBV9 and TRBJ2-7): DSGVTQTPKHLITATGQRVTLRCSPRSGDLSVYWYQQSLDQGLQFLIQYYNGEERAKGNILERFSAQQFPDLHSELNLSSLELGDSALYFCASSADPGLSYEQYFGPGTRLTVT.

This clonotype has ten or more counts. The rearrangement links TRBV28 to TRBJ2-5, with unresolved D. Deletions cut 2 bases from V and 6 bases from J, with 13 bases between. The germline V gene encodes CDR1 MDHEN and CDR2 SYDVKM. This CDR3 region has 14 residues. Here the CDR3 reads CASSLRTHTKTQYF. CDR3 sequence (DNA): TGTGCCAGCAGTTTACGTACACATACAAAGACCCAGTACTTC.

This clonotype was observed many times. This chain joins TRBV6-1 and TRBJ1-2, with D possibly matching TRBD1 (6 bases). The CDR3 runs to 16 residues. The germline CDR1 and CDR2 sequences are MNHNS and SASEGT. V lost 5 bases, J lost 4 bases, and 20 bases lay in between. The CDR3 DNA reads TGTGCCAGCAGTCCTTCCGAGGGGGGCACTAGCTATGGCTACACCTTC. It encodes CASSPSEGGTSYGYTF.

There are many counts of this clonotype. The rearrangement uses TRBV4-3 and TRBJ1-2, with D possibly being TRBD1 (6 bases). V was clipped by 1 base and J by 6 bases, with 18 bases between them. The CDR3 is made up of 16 amino acids. The germline CDR1 and CDR2 sequences are LGHNA and YSLEER. The CDR3 here is CASSQGRTDLLHGYTF. The CDR3 DNA follows: TGCGCCAGCAGCCAAGGGCGGACAGACTTACTTCATGGCTACACCTTC.

This clonotype was counted only a few times. CDR3 in amino acids: CASGLGLQPQHF. CDR3 nucleotides: TGTGCTAGTGGTTTGGGTCTTCAGCCCCAGCATTTT. The chain has TRBV12-5 and TRBJ1-5; D unresolved. CDR3 size: 12 residues. The V end lost 1 base, the J end lost 6 bases, and 4 bases lay between the germline ends. Germline assignment: CDR1 LGHNT and CDR2 FRNRAP.

The rearrangement joins TRBV6-1 to TRBJ1-2; 8 bases agree with TRBD1. This CDR3 has 14 amino acids. Trimming at V came to 0 bases and at J to 7 bases, leaving 4 bases not matched to a gene. Germline CDR1 is MNHNS and CDR2 is SASEGT. Here the CDR3 DNA reads TGTGCCAGCAGTGAAGCGCCCAGGGGGCCTGGCTACACCTTC. Protein: CASSEAPRGPGYTF.

This clonotype was observed many times. V gene TRBV3-1 combines with J gene TRBJ1-1; D remains ambiguous. Germline CDR1 and CDR2: LGHDT and YNNKEL (reference sequence). This CDR3 is 12 amino acids long. Trimming shortened V by 5 bases and J by 7 bases, and 11 bases separated the two germline ends. The CDR3 is CASSGELSEAFF. The CDR3 region has the DNA TGTGCCAGCAGCGGGGAGTTGAGTGAAGCTTTCTTT.

This clonotype has at least ten counts. The gene calls are TRBV29-1 and TRBJ2-7, with 7 positions matching TRBD1. V lost 7 bases to trimming and J lost 2 bases; unmatched junction nucleotides: 8. This CDR3 spans 13 amino acids. The germline CDR1 and CDR2 sequences are SQVTM and ANQGSEA. CDR3 region: CSEKDRIPYEQYF. The CDR3 bases are TGCAGCGAGAAGGACAGGATTCCCTACGAGCAGTACTTC.

This clonotype was seen at least ten times. The gene calls are TRBV7-9 and TRBJ2-5, with 9 positions matching TRBD1. V shed 4 bases, J shed 7 bases, and the junction held 10 bases outside the gene matches. Germline CDR1 is SEHNR and CDR2 is FQNEAQ (reference sequence). CDR3 length: 15 residues. For the CDR3, the DNA is TGTGCCAGCAGCTCCCCCGGGACAGGGATAAGGACCCAGTACTTC. Encoded protein: CASSSPGTGIRTQYF.

There are many counts of this clonotype. This chain links TRBV7-9 with TRBJ1-2, with D perhaps TRBD1 (5 bases). Germline CDR1 reads SEHNR; CDR2 reads FQNEAQ (reference sequence). The CDR3 length is 14 residues. V was trimmed by 5 bases and J by 8 bases, leaving 18 bases between them. Written as DNA, the CDR3 is TGTGCCAGCAGCCTCGACCAGGGCCGGGGAGGCTACACCTTC. This codes for CASSLDQGRGGYTF. The complete variable domain, with remaining parts taken from reference TRBV7-9 and TRBJ1-2, reads DTGVSQNPRHKITKRGQNVTFRCDPISEHNRLYWYRQTLGQGPEFLTYFQNEAQLEKSRLLSDRFSAERPKGSFSTLEIQRTEQGDSAMYLCASSLDQGRGGYTFGSGTRLTVV.

In its sample, this clonotype was seen many times. The V call is TRBV27, the J call TRBJ1-1; 7 bases are a match to TRBD1. In germline, CDR1 is MNHEY, CDR2 SMNVEV (reference sequence). There are 16 residues in the CDR3. Germline trimming cut 3 bases from V and 4 bases from J; bases unmatched to any gene: 11. CDR3 sequence: CASSFRPGGYSTEAFF. The DNA for the CDR3 is TGTGCCAGCAGTTTTCGGCCAGGGGGGTATAGCACTGAAGCTTTCTTT.

Ten or more counts support this clonotype. CDR3 sequence reads: CASTGQGYEQYF. The DNA for the CDR3 is TGTGCCAGCACCGGACAGGGCTACGAGCAGTACTTC. The chain recombines TRBV18 with TRBJ2-7; 8 bases map to TRBD1. Germline CDR1 KGHSH, CDR2 LQKENI. The CDR3 runs to 12 residues. V shed 8 bases and J 3 bases; nucleotides not matched to a gene: 3.

This clonotype was seen at least ten times. The chain is built from TRBV6-4 and TRBJ2-3, with 7 positions matching TRBD2. This CDR3 region has 14 residues. V lost 0 bases, J lost 4 bases, and 1 base stayed unmatched. Germline V gives CDR1 MRHNA, CDR2 SNTAGT. The CDR3 bases are TGTGCCAGCAGTGACTCGCGGGAGCCAGATACGCAGTATTTT. This sequence encodes CASSDSREPDTQYF.

This clonotype was found many times. DNA of the CDR3: TGCAGCACAACGAGCAGCACTAATCAGCCCCAGCATTTT. It translates to CSTTSSTNQPQHF. V gene TRBV20-1 combines with J gene TRBJ1-5, with no clear D. CDR3 size: 13 residues. Germline loops: CDR1 DFQATT, CDR2 SNEGSKA (reference sequence).

This clonotype has only one observation. The chain joins TRBV7-8 to TRBJ1-2; D perhaps matches TRBD1 (5 bases). The CDR3 contains 14 residues. The germline V and J ends were trimmed by 7 bases and 8 bases, with 20 bases remaining between them. Germline CDR1 SGHVS, CDR2 FQNEAQ. The CDR3 sequence: CASNSQGWSEGYTF. CDR3 in DNA: TGTGCCAGCAACTCGCAGGGTTGGTCGGAAGGCTACACCTTC.

This clonotype was counted a few times. This chain joins TRBV6-4 and TRBJ1-1; TRBD1 aligns across 10 bases. This CDR3 region has 15 residues. Germline V gene lookup returns CDR1 MRHNA and CDR2 SNTAGT. The ends lost 6 bases at V and 1 base at J; junction bases unmatched: 5. CDR3 nucleotides: TGTGCCAGCAGATCGGGACAGGGGAGGAACACTGAAGCTTTCTTT. Translated: CASRSGQGRNTEAFF.

Many counts were recorded for this clonotype. In nucleotides, the CDR3 is TGTGCCATCAGTGACTATCGGGGGGAATCCGGTTACGAGCAGTACTTC. It yields the protein CAISDYRGESGYEQYF. The V gene is TRBV10-3, the J gene TRBJ2-7; 7 bases align to TRBD2. The junction had 12 bases not matched to a gene; V was cut back by 3 bases and J by 4 bases. Germline V gives CDR1 ENHRY, CDR2 SYGVKD. The CDR3 length is 16 residues.

This clonotype came up a few times. This chain links TRBV5-6 with TRBJ2-6; TRBD1 might be the D (6 bases). Germline values: CDR1 SGHDT, CDR2 YYEEEE. Deletions cut 2 bases from V and 1 base from J, with 13 bases between. The CDR3 length is 17 residues. As DNA, the CDR3 is TGTGCCAGCAGCTTAGTCCAGGGGATTTCTGGGGCCAACGTCCTGACTTTC. It codes for CASSLVQGISGANVLTF.

This clonotype was seen at least ten times. The rearrangement joins TRBV7-9 to TRBJ1-2; maybe TRBD1 (6 bases). V dropped 3 bases and J dropped 1 base, with 12 bases sitting between them. There are 15 residues in the CDR3. Germline values: CDR1 SEHNR, CDR2 FQNEAQ (reference sequence). For the CDR3, the DNA is TGTGCCAGCAGCTTTTGGGACATTATTAACTATGGCTACACCTTC. It specifies CASSFWDIINYGYTF.

This clonotype has only a few counts. This chain joins TRBV5-1 and TRBJ2-2, with D possibly being TRBD2 (6 bases). V lost 3 bases, J lost 0 bases, and 15 bases lay in between. Germline V gene data show CDR1 as SGHRS and CDR2 as YFSETQ. This CDR3 region has 17 residues. In nucleotides, the CDR3 is TGCGCCAGCAGCTCTGGGTGGAGGGGTACGAACACCGGGGAGCTGTTTTTT. Translated: CASSSGWRGTNTGELFF.

The V gene is TRBV6-5, the J gene TRBJ1-2, with D perhaps matching TRBD1 (6 bases). The V gene's germline CDR1 is MNHEY and CDR2 SVGAGI. V was cut by 2 bases and J by 8 bases, with 12 bases left in between. The CDR3 extends over 13 amino acids. CDR3 in amino acids: CASSYGTRGGYTF. The CDR3 coding sequence is TGTGCCAGCAGTTACGGGACACGCGGCGGCTACACCTTC.

This clonotype was seen repeatedly, ten times or more. The V and J genes are TRBV20-1 and TRBJ2-7, with 9 bases aligning to TRBD2. CDR3 size: 15 residues. The ends lost 0 bases at V and 4 bases at J; junction bases unmatched: 7. The germline gives CDR1 DFQATT, CDR2 SNEGSKA (reference sequence). The CDR3 DNA sequence: TGCAGTGCTAGAGATCCCAGCGGGAGGCTTTACGAGCAGTACTTC. Translating it yields CSARDPSGRLYEQYF.

This clonotype came up many times. J is TRBJ1-6 and V is TRBV28; D gene unclear. CDR3 length: 13 amino acids. From germline, CDR1 is MDHEN and CDR2 SYDVKM. V dropped 2 bases and J dropped 10 bases, with 9 bases sitting between them. Here the CDR3 reads CASSLGQSSPLHF. CDR3 coding DNA: TGTGCCAGCAGTTTAGGTCAATCCTCACCCCTCCACTTT.